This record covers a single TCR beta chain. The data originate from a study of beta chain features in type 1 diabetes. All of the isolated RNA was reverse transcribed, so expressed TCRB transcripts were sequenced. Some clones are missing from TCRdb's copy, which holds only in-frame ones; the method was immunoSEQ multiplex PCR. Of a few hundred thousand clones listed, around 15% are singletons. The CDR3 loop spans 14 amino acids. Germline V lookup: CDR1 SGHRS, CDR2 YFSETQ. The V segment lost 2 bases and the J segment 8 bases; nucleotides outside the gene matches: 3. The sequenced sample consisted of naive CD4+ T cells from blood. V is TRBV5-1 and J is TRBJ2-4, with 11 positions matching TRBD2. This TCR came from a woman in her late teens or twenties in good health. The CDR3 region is CASSFSGRADIQYF. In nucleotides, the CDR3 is TGCGCCAGCAGCTTTAGCGGGAGGGCCGACATTCAGTACTTC.